These 29 T cell receptor beta chains originate from one sample sequenced in a study of naive and memory T cell subsets. Two oligonucleotides, mixed equimolar, formed the beta constant-region primer covering TRBC1 and TRBC2. MiXCR was run by TCRdb on the UMI-ligation and nested PCR reads, yielding one entry per CDR3 protein. The table has about 150,000 distinct CDR3 sequences, over 15% seen once. Source material: naive CD4+ T cells from blood. The source of these receptors is a human donor in good health.

The V call is TRBV5-4, the J call TRBJ2-7, with D perhaps matching TRBD1 (6 bases). Germline V gene lookup returns CDR1 SGHNT and CDR2 YYREEE (reference sequence). V dropped 1 base and J dropped 1 base, with 15 bases sitting between them. This CDR3 comprises 16 residues. The chain's CDR3 is CASSLQGPYRSYEQYF. The CDR3 DNA reads TGTGCCAGCAGCTTGCAGGGGCCCTACCGGTCCTACGAGCAGTACTTC.

The chain couples TRBV24-1 to TRBJ2-1, with 8 bases fitting TRBD2. This CDR3 is 15 amino acids long. Germline V gene data show CDR1 as KGHDR and CDR2 as SFDVKD. After removal of 5 bases from V and 9 bases from J, the junction contained 11 bases not matched to a gene. CDR3 coding DNA: TGTGCCACCAGTGGCACTAGCGGCCCAGTGGGTGAGCAGTTCTTC. It translates to CATSGTSGPVGEQFF.

The chain joins TRBV20-1 to TRBJ2-7; D may be TRBD1 or TRBD2 (5 bases each). Germline V gene sequence: CDR1 DFQATT, CDR2 SNEGSKA (reference sequence). Trimming pared 6 bases from V and 2 bases from J, leaving 11 bases between. The CDR3 spans 12 residues. CDR3 residues: CSASGGPYEQYF. As DNA, the CDR3 is TGCAGTGCCAGTGGGGGACCCTACGAGCAGTACTTC.

This sequence joins TRBV20-1 and TRBJ1-6; 7 bases line up with TRBD1. The germline V gene has CDR1 DFQATT and CDR2 SNEGSKA (reference sequence). CDR3 length: 13 amino acids. The trim removed 6 bases at V and 7 bases at J, leaving 6 bases unmatched. The DNA for the CDR3 is TGCAGTGCCAAGGGACAGACCAATTCACCCCTCCACTTT. Its protein is CSAKGQTNSPLHF.

The chain carries TRBV6-5 and TRBJ1-1; possibly TRBD1 for D (5 bases). Looked up from germline, CDR1 is MNHEY and CDR2 is SVGAGI. Trimming removed 5 bases from V and 10 bases from J, with 17 bases in between. This CDR3 comprises 13 residues. The CDR3 DNA reads TGTGCCAGCAGTAGGGGCGAGGCAGGTGGAGCTTTCTTT. Protein product: CASSRGEAGGAFF.

DNA of the CDR3: TGTGCCAGTAGTACGAAGACAGGGAGGAATCAGCCCCAGCATTTT. Translating gives CASSTKTGRNQPQHF. This rearrangement joins TRBV19 to TRBJ1-5, with TRBD1 identical over 7 bases. Trimming cost V 4 bases and J 4 bases; bases outside gene matches: 7. The CDR3 is 15 residues long. Germline assignment: CDR1 LNHDA and CDR2 SQIVND (reference sequence).

This clonotype was recorded a few times. V usage is TRBV5-5 and J usage is TRBJ1-4; D unresolved. V lost 6 bases and J lost 5, with 5 bases in between. CDR3 size: 11 residues. Germline V gene lookup returns CDR1 SGHKS and CDR2 YYEKEE (reference sequence). CDR3 protein: CASNRNEKLFF. The CDR3, as DNA: TGTGCCAGCAATAGGAATGAAAAACTGTTTTTT.

The gene calls are TRBV3-1 and TRBJ2-1, with 10 bases matching TRBD2. Germline V gene lookup returns CDR1 LGHDT and CDR2 YNNKEL (reference sequence). The J segment lost 9 bases and the V segment lost 4 bases, leaving 12 bases of the junction unmatched. The CDR3 runs to 16 residues. The CDR3, as DNA: TGTGCCAGCAGCCTGACCATTCTAGCGGGAGAGGTTGAGCAGTTCTTC. This translates into CASSLTILAGEVEQFF.

V gene TRBV12-3 or TRBV12-4 combines with J gene TRBJ2-7; TRBD1 aligns across 9 bases. The CDR3 totals 14 residues. Trimming at V came to 9 bases and at J to 2 bases, leaving 8 bases not matched to a gene. CDR3 amino acids: CARSGTGTPYEQYF. The CDR3 coding sequence is TGTGCCAGAAGCGGGACAGGGACACCCTACGAGCAGTACTTC.

This clonotype was counted a few times. The chain uses TRBV12-3 or TRBV12-4 and TRBJ2-3; TRBD1 or TRBD2 may be the D gene (5 bases each). The CDR3 contains 12 residues. V lost 6 bases and J 14 bases, leaving 18 bases between the germline ends. CDR3 amino acids: CASRSGTHFGYF. CDR3 nucleotides: TGTGCCAGCAGATCCGGGACCCACTTCGGGTATTTT.

This clonotype has ten or more counts. V and J are TRBV12-3 or TRBV12-4 and TRBJ1-5; D call uncertain. This CDR3 has 12 amino acids. V lost 3 bases and J lost 1, with 1 base in between. CDR3 sequence (DNA): TGTGCCAGCAGTTTCAGCAATCAGCCCCAGCATTTT. Translating gives CASSFSNQPQHF.

This clonotype has only a few counts. The J gene is TRBJ2-2, the V gene TRBV6-2 or TRBV6-3; TRBD2 agrees at 10 bases. The length of the CDR3 is 16 residues. The ends lost 10 bases at V and 1 base at J; junction bases unmatched: 9. Germline CDR1 reads MNHEY; CDR2 reads SVGEGT. The DNA for the CDR3 is TGTGCCACCACGGACAGACTAGCGGGGAACACCGGGGAGCTGTTTTTT. It translates to CATTDRLAGNTGELFF.

The CDR3: CSASQQGEEKLFF. CDR3 in DNA: TGCAGTGCTAGTCAGCAGGGTGAGGAAAAACTGTTTTTT. The chain uses TRBV20-1 and TRBJ1-4, with D perhaps matching TRBD1 (5 bases). The CDR3 sequence is 13 residues long. V dropped 3 bases and J dropped 8 bases, with 13 bases sitting between them. Germline loops: CDR1 DFQATT, CDR2 SNEGSKA (reference sequence).

This clonotype has only a few counts. V and J are TRBV5-6 and TRBJ2-2; D is possibly TRBD1 or TRBD2 (5 bases each). The CDR3 runs 16 residues. V was trimmed by 4 bases and J by 0 bases, leaving 13 bases between them. Germline V CDR1 and CDR2: SGHDT, YYEEEE. CDR3 bases: TGTGCCAGCAGCCCCGGGACCGGTGCGAACACCGGGGAGCTGTTTTTT. Residues: CASSPGTGANTGELFF.

Concerning this clonotype: One base away lies a much larger clone, so this may be a sequencing read error. This chain uses TRBV20-1 with TRBJ2-7; perhaps TRBD2 as D (6 bases). Germline loops: CDR1 DFQATT, CDR2 SNEGSKA (reference sequence). The length of the CDR3 is 17 residues. Trimming took off 1 base at V and 2 bases at J, with 21 bases between the two ends. This CDR3 reads CSARALFVTSRTYEQYF. In DNA form, the CDR3 reads TGCAGTGCTAGAGCCCTTTTTGTAACTAGCAGAACCTACGAGCAGTACTTC.

In its sample, this clonotype was seen many times. This sequence joins TRBV5-4 and TRBJ2-3; 9 nucleotides match TRBD2. Germline lookup yields CDR1 SGHNT and CDR2 YYREEE (reference sequence). The CDR3 is 16 residues long. V dropped 2 bases and J dropped 2; count of bases not matched to a gene: 6. CDR3 sequence reads: CASSFRLAVDTDTQYF. The CDR3 DNA reads as TGTGCCAGCAGCTTTAGACTAGCGGTCGACACAGATACGCAGTATTTT.

The chain employs TRBV4-2 and TRBJ1-5; D is undetermined. The CDR3 consists of 15 residues. V lost 4 bases to trimming and J lost 5 bases, with 15 bases between them. CDR1 and CDR2 (germline): LGHNA, YNFKEQ. This CDR3 reads CASSLMDLDDQPQHF. Here the CDR3 DNA reads TGTGCCAGCAGCCTCATGGACCTAGATGATCAGCCCCAGCATTTT.

This clonotype turned up a few times. The chain recombines TRBV7-2 with TRBJ2-5; D unclear. Trimming took off 0 bases at V and 6 bases at J, with 11 bases between the two ends. Looked up from germline, CDR1 is SGHTA and CDR2 is FQGNSA. The CDR3 runs 14 residues. The CDR3 nucleotides are TGTGCCAGCAGCTTAGCCACAGCCCCTAAGACCCAGTACTTC. It codes for CASSLATAPKTQYF.

This clonotype was counted only a few times. The chain joins TRBV12-3 or TRBV12-4 to TRBJ2-1; 7 bases align to TRBD1. V dropped 8 bases and J dropped 10; count of bases not matched to a gene: 11. The CDR3 length is 13 residues. The CDR3 region is CASGTDRAGEQFF. CDR3 nucleotide sequence: TGTGCCAGCGGAACTGACAGGGCAGGAGAGCAGTTCTTC.

The CDR3 nucleotides are TGTGCCAGCTCACCACCCGTCTTTGGCCCAGATACGCAGTATTTT. This gives the protein CASSPPVFGPDTQYF. The chain links TRBV18 to TRBJ2-3; D is unresolved. The CDR3 has 15 residues. The ends were cut back, 0 bases at V and 4 bases at J, with 11 bases in the middle. Germline V CDR1 and CDR2: KGHSH, LQKENI.

The chain employs TRBV14 and TRBJ2-6; maybe TRBD2 (6 bases). Germline V lookup: CDR1 SGHDN, CDR2 FVKESK. Trimming left V 8 bases short and J 0 bases short, with 17 bases between. The CDR3 length is 17 residues. This CDR3 reads CASQPPLGSSGANVLTF. The CDR3 DNA is TGTGCCAGCCAACCTCCTCTCGGGAGCTCTGGGGCCAACGTCCTGACTTTC.

The chain couples TRBV12-3 or TRBV12-4 to TRBJ2-7; D gene unclear. V gave up 6 bases and J gave up 0 bases, with 12 bases separating them. The CDR3 sequence is 14 residues long. CDR3 bases: TGTGCCAGCAGAGCACAGAGTGTCTCCTACGAGCAGTACTTC. This sequence encodes CASRAQSVSYEQYF.

The chain uses TRBV5-1 and TRBJ1-4; D is possibly TRBD1 (5 bases). From germline, CDR1 is SGHRS and CDR2 YFSETQ. CDR3 length equals 15 residues. Trimming took 4 bases from V and 5 from J, leaving 15 bases between them. This chain's CDR3 is CASSKNGTPNEKLFF. CDR3 bases: TGCGCCAGCAGCAAGAACGGGACCCCAAATGAAAAACTGTTTTTT.

This clonotype was found once. Being one base from a much bigger clone, this may be a read error. The rearrangement uses TRBV12-3 or TRBV12-4 and TRBJ1-1, with D possibly being TRBD1 (5 bases). This CDR3 region has 17 residues. V was trimmed by 5 bases and J by 5 bases, leaving 24 bases between them. CDR3 protein: CASSLELIAGRGTEAFF. CDR3 DNA: TGTGCCAGCAGTCTCGAGTTGATCGCCGGGCGGGGGACTGAAGCTTTCTTT.

The chain couples TRBV27 to TRBJ2-7; a possible D gene is TRBD2 (7 bases). Trimming took 6 bases from V and 3 from J, leaving 18 bases between them. Germline V gene sequence: CDR1 MNHEY, CDR2 SMNVEV (reference sequence). The CDR3 runs 15 residues. DNA for the CDR3: TGTGCCAGCAGCCTGGACAGCCTAGCGGTCTACGAGCAGTACTTC. Translation gives CASSLDSLAVYEQYF.

This clonotype was seen just once. J is TRBJ1-4 and V is TRBV7-8, with 8 bases fitting TRBD1. The V and J ends lost 0 bases and 0 bases, in that order; junction bases with no gene match: 6. Germline V gives CDR1 SGHVS, CDR2 FQNEAQ. The CDR3 is made up of 18 amino acids. CDR3 bases: TGTGCCAGCAGCTTAGCACGGGACAGGATTTCAACTAATGAAAAACTGTTTTTT. Translating gives CASSLARDRISTNEKLFF.

Only a few counts were recorded for this clonotype. This chain joins TRBV11-2 and TRBJ2-4, with a possible D match to TRBD2 (5 bases). CDR3 length equals 16 residues. V was trimmed by 5 bases and J by 3 bases, leaving 17 bases between them. CDR1 and CDR2 (germline): SGHAT, FQNNGV. Here the CDR3 DNA reads TGTGCCAGCAGCCCTGACTACCTTAGGCACAAAAACATTCAGTACTTC. Translating gives CASSPDYLRHKNIQYF.

This clonotype was seen ten or more times. This rearrangement joins TRBV3-1 to TRBJ2-1; 13 bases match TRBD2. Losses at the gene ends were 0 bases for V and 9 bases for J; bases not matched to a gene: 20. Germline lookup yields CDR1 LGHDT and CDR2 YNNKEL (reference sequence). This CDR3 contains 21 residues. CDR3: CASSQDPYRTSGRGNSGEQFF. The CDR3 bases are TGTGCCAGCAGCCAAGATCCCTACAGGACTAGCGGGAGAGGTAATTCGGGTGAGCAGTTCTTC.

This clonotype has just a few counts. This sequence joins TRBV5-1 and TRBJ2-7; perhaps TRBD1 as D (6 bases). The CDR3 covers 13 residues. V lost 4 bases and J lost 0, with 8 bases in between. Germline-derived CDR1 and CDR2 are SGHRS and YFSETQ. CDR3 in DNA: TGCGCCAGCAGCCGGACAGTCTCCTACGAGCAGTACTTC. As protein: CASSRTVSYEQYF.